This is a list of T cell receptor beta chains from one sample in a study of T-cell reconstitution after alpha-beta-depleted transplantation in children. TCRdb called the PCR reads again in MiXCR, with one record for every CDR3 protein. The table records some 290,000 distinct CDR3 sequences, approximately 23% of them present only once. The sample consisted of PBMCs, mostly from graft donor cells, taken 180 days after TCRalphabeta/CD19-depleted stem cell transplant. These receptor sequences come from a male patient between 10 and 17 years old who had a stem cell transplant for acute lymphoblastic leukemia, so the T cells may come from the graft donor. Each CDR3 is given with its conserved first and last residue. Each record gives: CDR3 DNA, CDR3 protein, clone size, D gene, V gene, J gene. D genes are given only for firm matches. Not every row has a clone size; where given, it reads once, few, many or a size class.

DNA: TGTGCCAGCAGCACGGGCCCAAGAAACACCATATATTTT
CDR3: CASSTGPRNTIYF
size: few
D: .
V: TRBV7-6
J: TRBJ1-3

DNA: TGCGCCAGCGTCCCGGGACAGGGCATCTCGAACACCGGGGAGCTGTTTTTT
CDR3: CASVPGQGISNTGELFF
size: few
D: TRBD1
V: TRBV5-1
J: TRBJ2-2

DNA: TGCGCCAGCAGCTTGTTAAAAGCGGGAGGAAACACAGATACGCAGTATTTT
CDR3: CASSLLKAGGNTDTQYF
size: many
D: TRBD2
V: TRBV5-1
J: TRBJ2-3

DNA: TGTGCCAGCAGCCCTTGGACTGAGCCGTTGGGCAATGAGCAGTTCTTC
CDR3: CASSPWTEPLGNEQFF
size: .
D: .
V: TRBV11-2
J: TRBJ2-1

DNA: TGTGCCAGCAGCCGCTACTCAGGGACCCTCACAGATACGCAGTATTTT
CDR3: CASSRYSGTLTDTQYF
size: .
D: .
V: TRBV27
J: TRBJ2-3

DNA: TGTGCCAGCAGCCACCTCTGGGAGGGAGGGCCCTCCTACAATGAGCAGTTCTTC
CDR3: CASSHLWEGGPSYNEQFF
size: few
D: TRBD2
V: TRBV3-1
J: TRBJ2-1

DNA: TGCGCCAGCAGCCAAAGTCGAACAGATACGCAGTATTTT
CDR3: CASSQSRTDTQYF
size: few
D: .
V: TRBV4-1
J: TRBJ2-3

DNA: TGTGCCAGCAGCTTGGCCTTTAGGACTAGCCCATCACAGGATGAGCAGTTCTTC
CDR3: CASSLAFRTSPSQDEQFF
size: .
D: TRBD2
V: TRBV5-5
J: TRBJ2-1

DNA: TGTGCCAGCAGGCAGTCCCCTTACGAGCAGTACTTC
CDR3: CASRQSPYEQYF
size: .
D: .
V: TRBV6-2/TRBV6-3
J: TRBJ2-7

DNA: TGTGCCAGCAGCTTAGCCTTACCTGACGAGCAGTACTTC
CDR3: CASSLALPDEQYF
size: .
D: .
V: TRBV13
J: TRBJ2-7

DNA: TGCGCCAGCAGCCATCTGAGGGAGGATGAGCAGTTCTTC
CDR3: CASSHLREDEQFF
size: .
D: .
V: TRBV4-1
J: TRBJ2-1

DNA: TGTGCCAGCAGCCCTCCGGGACTCCGCCGGGAGCAGTACTTC
CDR3: CASSPPGLRREQYF
size: few
D: .
V: TRBV7-3
J: TRBJ2-7

DNA: TGTGCCACCAGCAGGGCCGGGACAGGTCTTAGGTACTTC
CDR3: CATSRAGTGLRYF
size: .
D: TRBD1
V: TRBV15
J: TRBJ2-7

DNA: TGTGCCAGCAGTGCACAGAGTGCATCGGGGCCCCAGCATTTT
CDR3: CASSAQSASGPQHF
size: .
D: .
V: TRBV2
J: TRBJ1-5

DNA: TGTGCCAGCAGTTTGGCAGGAGGAGATGAGCAGTTCTTC
CDR3: CASSLAGGDEQFF
size: many
D: .
V: TRBV28
J: TRBJ2-1

DNA: TGCGCCAGCAGTGAGTCCGTGACTAATACCGGGGAGCTGTTTTTT
CDR3: CASSESVTNTGELFF
size: .
D: .
V: TRBV10-1
J: TRBJ2-2

DNA: TGTGCCAGCAGCTTATCGGGCGGAAAAAACATTCAGTACTTC
CDR3: CASSLSGGKNIQYF
size: .
D: .
V: TRBV7-9
J: TRBJ2-4

DNA: TGTGCCAGCAGTCTTGTAGCGGGAGGAACCCCAGATACGCAGTATTTT
CDR3: CASSLVAGGTPDTQYF
size: .
D: TRBD2
V: TRBV12-3/TRBV12-4
J: TRBJ2-3

DNA: TGCGCCAGCAGCTTGGAAGGCTTCTATGGCTACACCTTC
CDR3: CASSLEGFYGYTF
size: .
D: .
V: TRBV5-1
J: TRBJ1-2

DNA: TGTGCCAGCAGCTTGAATGGGGGGGGACGGGAGACCCAGTACTTC
CDR3: CASSLNGGGRETQYF
size: .
D: TRBD2
V: TRBV7-2
J: TRBJ2-5

DNA: TGTGCCAGCTCACCAAGGAGGGGAGAGGTGAACACTGAAGCTTTCTTT
CDR3: CASSPRRGEVNTEAFF
size: .
D: .
V: TRBV18
J: TRBJ1-1

DNA: TGTGCCAGCAGTGAGTACCGCGTGGGAGGTAAAGAGACCCAGTACTTC
CDR3: CASSEYRVGGKETQYF
size: .
D: .
V: TRBV7-8
J: TRBJ2-5

DNA: TGCAGTGCTAGAGATCGGCGGAGCTCCTACAATGAGCAGTTCTTC
CDR3: CSARDRRSSYNEQFF
size: .
D: .
V: TRBV20-1
J: TRBJ2-1

DNA: TGTGCCATCAGTGAGTCGATGACCAACAGGGGAGAGACCCAGTACTTC
CDR3: CAISESMTNRGETQYF
size: .
D: TRBD1
V: TRBV10-3
J: TRBJ2-5

DNA: TGTGCCAGCAGCTCGCCCGAAGGGCCTGAGACCCAGTACTTC
CDR3: CASSSPEGPETQYF
size: many
D: .
V: TRBV7-2
J: TRBJ2-5

DNA: TGTGCCAGCAGTTCCCAACACCAGGGGGGCAAAAACATTCAGTACTTC
CDR3: CASSSQHQGGKNIQYF
size: .
D: .
V: TRBV28
J: TRBJ2-4

DNA: TGTGCCAGCAGCTTAGCTCTAGGGGCCTACAATGAGCAGTTCTTC
CDR3: CASSLALGAYNEQFF
size: .
D: .
V: TRBV11-2
J: TRBJ2-1

DNA: TGTGCCACCAGTGATTCCCGGACTCAAAGGGGGGAGACCCAGTACTTC
CDR3: CATSDSRTQRGETQYF
size: few
D: .
V: TRBV24-1
J: TRBJ2-5

DNA: TGTGCCATCAGTGTTGGGGGCTACGAGCAGTACTTC
CDR3: CAISVGGYEQYF
size: .
D: .
V: TRBV10-3
J: TRBJ2-7

DNA: TGTGCCACCAGGGGAGGTGCGGGGCCGAGCACCGGGGAGCTGTTTTTT
CDR3: CATRGGAGPSTGELFF
size: .
D: .
V: TRBV24-1
J: TRBJ2-2

DNA: TGTGCCAGCAGCTTAGAGAGGGGACGGGTGTTGCAGCCCCAGCATTTT
CDR3: CASSLERGRVLQPQHF
size: .
D: .
V: TRBV7-2
J: TRBJ1-5

DNA: TGTGCCAGCAGTACCCCCATTCAGGATACGCAGTATTTT
CDR3: CASSTPIQDTQYF
size: .
D: .
V: TRBV2
J: TRBJ2-3

DNA: TGTGCCAGCAGCTCGTGGGGCTCGCGCGACAATCAGCCCCAGCATTTT
CDR3: CASSSWGSRDNQPQHF
size: few
D: .
V: TRBV7-9
J: TRBJ1-5

DNA: TGTGCCAGCAGCTTCCCCTCACGGGAGGGCACGGCCGTTACCTACAATGAGCAGTTCTTC
CDR3: CASSFPSREGTAVTYNEQFF
size: few
D: TRBD2
V: TRBV11-1
J: TRBJ2-1

DNA: TGTGCCAGCAGCACCCCATACACCGGGGAGCTGTTTTTT
CDR3: CASSTPYTGELFF
size: .
D: .
V: TRBV9
J: TRBJ2-2

DNA: TGCAGCGTTTTAGCGGGAGGCCGAGGGACCGGGGAGCTGTTTTTT
CDR3: CSVLAGGRGTGELFF
size: few
D: TRBD2
V: TRBV29-1
J: TRBJ2-2

DNA: TGCGCCAGCAGCTCGGGGTGGCTGCAGAACGAGCAGTACTTC
CDR3: CASSSGWLQNEQYF
size: .
D: .
V: TRBV5-1
J: TRBJ2-7

DNA: TGTGCCAGCAGTTCCCTAGCGGGGGCCTACGAGCAGTACTTC
CDR3: CASSSLAGAYEQYF
size: .
D: TRBD2
V: TRBV7-2
J: TRBJ2-7

DNA: TGCAGTGCGGCTAGGGCCTACGAGCAGTACTTC
CDR3: CSAARAYEQYF
size: many
D: .
V: TRBV20-1
J: TRBJ2-7

DNA: TGTGCCAGCAGCGTAGACGGGGGGCGCGGTCCGGGGAACACTGAAGCTTTCTTT
CDR3: CASSVDGGRGPGNTEAFF
size: .
D: .
V: TRBV9
J: TRBJ1-1

DNA: TGCAGCGTTGAAGAGCGGACAGGGCTGCTCGAAAAACTGTTTTTT
CDR3: CSVEERTGLLEKLFF
size: few
D: TRBD1
V: TRBV29-1
J: TRBJ1-4

DNA: TGTGCCAGCAGCATGGACAGGGGCCTCTGGGAGACCCAGTACTTC
CDR3: CASSMDRGLWETQYF
size: .
D: TRBD1
V: TRBV11-2
J: TRBJ2-5

DNA: TGTGCCAGCAGTTTCACAGGGAACACTGAAGCTTTCTTT
CDR3: CASSFTGNTEAFF
size: .
D: .
V: TRBV7-3
J: TRBJ1-1

DNA: TGCAGCGTTGAAGAGGTTATCTCAGATACGCAGTATTTT
CDR3: CSVEEVISDTQYF
size: .
D: .
V: TRBV29-1
J: TRBJ2-3